These T cell receptor beta chains were read from a single sample in a study of cytomegalovirus exposure and HLA in healthy donors. Here immunoSEQ multiplex PCR was the method, and the copy in TCRdb shows in-frame clones only, minus some. The repertoire holds 150,000 to 200,000 clones, with about four fifths as singletons. The sample consisted of PBMCs. The receptor source for this set is a girl aged 10 to 17 in good health and CMV-seropositive. Both conserved end residues are part of each CDR3. The order of the fields is V gene, D gene, clone size, J gene, CDR3 DNA, CDR3 protein. D genes are given only for firm matches. The size of a clone is reported for some rows only, either as once, few or many, or as a class for expanded clones.

TRBV10-3	TRBD2	-	TRBJ2-7	TGTGCCATCAGTGGCCCGGCCCGAGCGGGGGTTACCTCCTACGAGCAGTACTTC	CAISGPARAGVTSYEQYF
TRBV6-1	TRBD1	-	TRBJ1-5	TGTGCCAGCAGTGAAGACGGGTGGACAGGGGGCCATCAGCCCCAGCATTTT	CASSEDGWTGGHQPQHF
TRBV7-9	TRBD1	-	TRBJ2-7	TGTGCCAGCAGCGAATTTGGGACAGACCCCTACGAGCAGTACTTC	CASSEFGTDPYEQYF
TRBV6-1	-	-	TRBJ2-7	TGTGCCAGCAGACCAGTCGGGACACCATCCTACGAGCAGTACTTC	CASRPVGTPSYEQYF
TRBV5-6	-	-	TRBJ1-3	TGTGCCAGCAGCTTGGGGGGGCAGGACTGGCCTTCCTCTGGAAACACCATATATTTT	CASSLGGQDWPSSGNTIYF
TRBV6-4	-	-	TRBJ1-6	TGTGCCAGCAGTGACGGAGGGTATAATTCACCCCTCCACTTT	CASSDGGYNSPLHF
TRBV6-4	-	-	TRBJ2-5	TGTGCCAGCAGTGACGGGGGCCCAACGTACGGAGAGACCCAGTACTTC	CASSDGGPTYGETQYF
TRBV6-1	-	few	TRBJ2-7	TGTGCCAGCCTTCCCCCGGGACTGGGTTGGTACGAGCAGTACTTC	CASLPPGLGWYEQYF
TRBV7-9	-	once	TRBJ2-7	TGTGCCAGCAGCTTTCTGACTGAGCAGTACTTC	CASSFLTEQYF
TRBV5-4	TRBD2	-	TRBJ2-2	TGTGCCAGCAGCCTGCGGCGCCTAGCGGGGGATCACGGGGAGCTGTTTTTT	CASSLRRLAGDHGELFF
TRBV5-1	TRBD1	-	TRBJ2-7	TGCGCCAGCAGCTGGGGGGGACAGGGGACCTACGAGCAGTACTTC	CASSWGGQGTYEQYF
TRBV28	TRBD1	-	TRBJ1-1	TGTGCCAGCAGTTTCGTGAGGACAGGGGAGTATACTGAAGCTTTCTTT	CASSFVRTGEYTEAFF
TRBV30	-	few	TRBJ1-1	TGTGCCTGGACTTTGGGCAGCCCGAAAGCTTTCTTT	CAWTLGSPKAFF
TRBV2	TRBD1	-	TRBJ1-5	TGTGCCAGCAGCGCCGGAGGGACAGCTAATCAGCCCCAGCATTTT	CASSAGGTANQPQHF
TRBV18	-	-	TRBJ2-7	TGTGCCAGCTCACCACCGGGACAAAGGCTCGACGAGCAGTACTTC	CASSPPGQRLDEQYF
TRBV6-5	TRBD1	-	TRBJ1-1	TGTGCCAGCAGTAACAGGGGACGGAACACTGAAGCTTTCTTT	CASSNRGRNTEAFF
TRBV6-6	TRBD1	-	TRBJ2-7	TGTGCCAGCAGTGGTGGGTTCCGGACAGGGGCCGTCGAGCAGTACTTC	CASSGGFRTGAVEQYF
TRBV5-1	-	-	TRBJ2-4	TGCGCCAGCAGCCCACTAGGAAACATTCAGTACTTC	CASSPLGNIQYF
TRBV19	-	-	TRBJ1-6	TGTGCCAGTAGTATAGGCCTGGGTATGGGAGTTTCACCCCTCCACTTT	CASSIGLGMGVSPLHF
TRBV7-8	-	-	TRBJ1-1	TGTGCCAGCAGCCCCCGACAGTACACTGAAGCTTTCTTT	CASSPRQYTEAFF
TRBV5-1	TRBD1	once	TRBJ1-4	TGCGCCAGCAGGGGACAGGGCGCAACTAATGAAAAACTGTTTTTT	CASRGQGATNEKLFF
TRBV29-1	-	-	TRBJ1-1	TGCAGCGCGGGTGGCGAGGAGGGGACTGAAGCTTTCTTT	CSAGGEEGTEAFF
TRBV27	-	-	TRBJ1-4	TGTGCCAGCAGTCTTTACAGGGCTGAAAAACTGTTTTTT	CASSLYRAEKLFF
TRBV7-9	-	once	TRBJ1-2	TGTGCCAGCAGCTCTGCGGACATATCAGCTAACTATGGCTACACCTTC	CASSSADISANYGYTF
TRBV5-4	-	-	TRBJ1-1	TGTGCCAGCAGCTTGGCATACAAGAACACTGAAGCTTTCTTT	CASSLAYKNTEAFF
TRBV9	TRBD2	-	TRBJ2-1	TGTGCCAGCAGCGTAGACGGGGGGTTCAATGAGCAGTTCTTC	CASSVDGGFNEQFF
TRBV30	TRBD1	-	TRBJ2-5	TGTGCCTGGAGTTGGACAGGGACCCGAGAGACCCAGTACTTC	CAWSWTGTRETQYF
TRBV2	TRBD1	-	TRBJ1-2	TGTGCCAGCAGTGAAGCATGGGACAGGGGCCGAGGGAACTATGGCTACACCTTC	CASSEAWDRGRGNYGYTF
TRBV5-6	-	-	TRBJ2-1	TGTGCCAGCAGCTTGCTGACAGTGGCCTACAATGAGCAGTTCTTC	CASSLLTVAYNEQFF
TRBV10-3	-	-	TRBJ2-3	TGTGCCATCAGCGGACAGCCCACAGATACGCAGTATTTT	CAISGQPTDTQYF
TRBV11-3	TRBD1	-	TRBJ1-1	TGTGCCAGCAGCCCCCCCTCGGGACAGGGAAGAGGGGGTGAAGCTTTCTTT	CASSPPSGQGRGGEAFF
TRBV2	TRBD1	-	TRBJ1-1	TGTGCCAGCAGACAGGGGGCAGCCCTTGAAGTAGCTTTCTTT	CASRQGAALEVAFF
TRBV5-4	TRBD1	-	TRBJ1-1	TGTGCCAGCAGCTTGGACAGGGGCACTGAAGCTTTCTTT	CASSLDRGTEAFF
TRBV6-1	-	-	TRBJ1-2	TGTGCCAGCACGCTTGGGGGCGGCTACACCTTC	CASTLGGGYTF
TRBV19	TRBD1	-	TRBJ1-5	TGTGCCAGTAGAACAACAGGGGGCCTTGGGAACAATCAGCCCCAGCATTTT	CASRTTGGLGNNQPQHF
TRBV29-1	-	-	TRBJ2-1	TGCAGCGTTGTTAAAGACAGAACCTATGAGCAGTTCTTC	CSVVKDRTYEQFF
TRBV5-1	-	-	TRBJ2-2	TGCGCCAGCAAGGAGGGGCGCACCGGGGAGCTGTTTTTT	CASKEGRTGELFF
TRBV2	TRBD2	once	TRBJ2-2	TGTGCCAGCATCGCGGGGGAAGCCGGGGAGCTGTTTTTT	CASIAGEAGELFF
TRBV25-1	-	-	TRBJ1-5	TGTGCCAGCAGTGACGACGGTGGGCTTCAGCCCCAGCATTTT	CASSDDGGLQPQHF
TRBV4-2	-	-	TRBJ1-4	TGTGCCAGCAGCCAAGATGGGGCCAGGGGCGGCTCTAATGAAAAACTGTTTTTT	CASSQDGARGGSNEKLFF
TRBV9	-	-	TRBJ2-3	TGTGCCAGCAGCGTAGGGAACAGGGTGGGCACAGATACGCAGTATTTT	CASSVGNRVGTDTQYF
TRBV27	TRBD1	-	TRBJ1-2	TGTGCCAGCAGTTTCTCCAGACAGGGAGGACCCTATGGCTACACCTTC	CASSFSRQGGPYGYTF
TRBV5-4	-	-	TRBJ2-3	TGTGCCAGCAGCGGGGCCCTCGGCGACGGCACAGATACGCAGTATTTT	CASSGALGDGTDTQYF
TRBV10-1	TRBD1	-	TRBJ1-1	TGCGCCAGCAGCTGGGACAGCTTTTCTGAAGCTTTCTTT	CASSWDSFSEAFF
TRBV18	-	-	TRBJ1-1	TGTGCCAGCTCACTAGGTAACAGGGACACTGAAGCTTTCTTT	CASSLGNRDTEAFF